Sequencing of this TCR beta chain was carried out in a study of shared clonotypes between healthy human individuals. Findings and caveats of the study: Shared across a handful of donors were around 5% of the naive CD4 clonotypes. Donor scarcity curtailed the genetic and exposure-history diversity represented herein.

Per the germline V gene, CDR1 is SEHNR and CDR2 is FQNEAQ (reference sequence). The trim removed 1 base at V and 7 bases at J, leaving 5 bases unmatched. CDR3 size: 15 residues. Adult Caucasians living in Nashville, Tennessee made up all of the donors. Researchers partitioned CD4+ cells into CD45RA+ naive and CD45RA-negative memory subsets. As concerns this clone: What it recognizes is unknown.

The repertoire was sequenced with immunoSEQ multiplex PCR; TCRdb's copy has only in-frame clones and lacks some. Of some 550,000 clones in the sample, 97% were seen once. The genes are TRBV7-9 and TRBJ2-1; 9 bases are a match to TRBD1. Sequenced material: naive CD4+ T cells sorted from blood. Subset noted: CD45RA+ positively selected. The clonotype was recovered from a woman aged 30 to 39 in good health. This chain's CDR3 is CASSLDGTGKNEQFF. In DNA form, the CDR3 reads TGTGCCAGCAGCTTAGACGGGACAGGGAAGAATGAGCAGTTCTTC.